Listed below are T cell receptor beta chains from one sample, sequenced in a study of blood T cell repertoires in COVID-19. Generated by immunoSEQ multiplex PCR, the TCRdb table keeps only in-frame clones and is missing some. The data contain roughly 150,000 clones, approximately 93% of them singletons. The specimen was peripheral blood. These receptors were taken from a woman aged 60-70 years with COVID-19, enrolled during active disease. The CDR3 runs from the conserved cysteine through the conserved F or W.

j_call: TRBJ2-1; v_call: TRBV6-1; cdr3_aa: CASSEYRAYNEQFF
j_call: TRBJ1-2; v_call: TRBV6-5; cdr3_aa: CASAPEGGGRIHTF
j_call: TRBJ2-7; v_call: TRBV18; cdr3_aa: CASSPRTGGMGEQYF
j_call: TRBJ1-2; v_call: TRBV30; cdr3_aa: CAWSVEIGVGGYTF
j_call: TRBJ2-7; v_call: TRBV30; cdr3_aa: CAWSLPRQGLDEQYF
j_call: TRBJ2-7; v_call: TRBV6-2/TRBV6-3; cdr3_aa: CASSTAYEQYF
j_call: TRBJ2-1; v_call: TRBV18; cdr3_aa: CASSLEPPSGGYNEQFF
j_call: TRBJ2-7; v_call: TRBV6-2/TRBV6-3; cdr3_aa: CASSLHHQTGVNIHEAYEQYF
j_call: TRBJ2-7; v_call: TRBV6-5; cdr3_aa: CASSQGTLYYEQYF
j_call: TRBJ1-5; v_call: TRBV4-1; cdr3_aa: CASSLLRGPQHF
j_call: TRBJ2-7; v_call: TRBV4-1; cdr3_aa: CASSQDYDRGPYEQYF
j_call: TRBJ2-1; v_call: TRBV10-3; cdr3_aa: CAISELSSYNEQFF
j_call: TRBJ2-7; v_call: TRBV9; cdr3_aa: CASSVALSYEQYF
j_call: TRBJ2-1; v_call: TRBV7-9; cdr3_aa: CASSDSRNSYNEQFF
j_call: TRBJ2-7; v_call: TRBV10-3; cdr3_aa: CATSGAYEQYF
j_call: TRBJ1-3; v_call: TRBV2; cdr3_aa: CASKRSPTAGNTIYF
j_call: TRBJ2-3; v_call: TRBV5-1; cdr3_aa: CASRLTGIGTDTQYF
j_call: TRBJ2-7; v_call: TRBV7-2; cdr3_aa: CASSLNSGLSYEQYF
j_call: TRBJ1-1; v_call: TRBV6-6; cdr3_aa: CASSFQGGTEAFF
j_call: TRBJ1-1; v_call: TRBV6-5; cdr3_aa: CASSYQAGDTEAFF
j_call: TRBJ2-7; v_call: TRBV6-5; cdr3_aa: CASTMDRGPGEQYF
j_call: TRBJ1-2; v_call: TRBV4-1; cdr3_aa: CASSLSGTYGYTF
j_call: TRBJ2-2; v_call: TRBV7-8; cdr3_aa: CASSLAYRDRATGELFF
j_call: TRBJ2-2; v_call: TRBV5-1; cdr3_aa: CASRPPGQGPTGELFF
j_call: TRBJ1-1; v_call: TRBV7-6; cdr3_aa: CASSLRPDREAFF
j_call: TRBJ2-6; v_call: TRBV5-6; cdr3_aa: CASSLGFPSSGANVLTF
j_call: TRBJ1-2; v_call: TRBV5-1; cdr3_aa: CASYGTSPNYGYTF
j_call: TRBJ2-7; v_call: TRBV6-2/TRBV6-3; cdr3_aa: CASSNGPNYEQYF
j_call: TRBJ1-5; v_call: TRBV7-2; cdr3_aa: CASRQDSNQPQHF
j_call: TRBJ2-3; v_call: TRBV5-1; cdr3_aa: CASRTSGGAPYTQYF
j_call: TRBJ1-6; v_call: TRBV24-1; cdr3_aa: CATSDFMDRGRRSYNSPLHF
j_call: TRBJ1-2; v_call: TRBV10-1; cdr3_aa: CASLGQRLDSYGYTF
j_call: TRBJ2-3; v_call: TRBV4-2; cdr3_aa: CASSQRAPGEEADTQYF